These T cell receptor beta chains were read from a single sample in a study of PD-1 blockade in classical Hodgkin lymphoma. Generated by immunoSEQ multiplex PCR, the TCRdb table keeps only in-frame clones and is missing some. This table holds tens of thousands of clones, about 86% found once. Sequenced: CD8+ T cells from blood. These receptors all stem from a human donor with classical Hodgkin lymphoma. CDR3s leave out the opening cysteine and the closing phenylalanine or tryptophan.

V,CDR3
TRBV5-6,ASSRRGQGHEQY
TRBV10-2,ASREGTVYGYT
TRBV19,ASSTYYGYT
TRBV7-8,ASSRERGIANEKLF
TRBV5-1,ASSSRGSGSPEAF
TRBV4-1,ASSQDRASGNTIY
TRBV10-3,ATGRIGNTEAF
TRBV19,ASSRRVSSYEQY
TRBV6-6,ASSPGISYEQY
TRBV27,ASSLLGTGGMREKLF
TRBV2,ASSDPGTGGGYT
TRBV19,ASWAWTEAF
TRBV7-2,ASSLSSGELF
TRBV4-1,ASSQEWGTENYEQY
TRBV6-5,ASRLGQGAGDTQY
TRBV27,ASKSGGSNEKLF
TRBV5-1,ASSLREGQMSGYT
TRBV27,ASSPLPTGLSEQY
TRBV19,ASRHPGWELF
TRBV7-9,ASSLVLAGVKNIQY
TRBV7-9,ASSFQGANERNEQF
TRBV5-6,ASSTSGTGGGDEQF
TRBV4-3,ASSPRGRGNEQF
TRBV4-1,ASSQGPFSSYEQY
TRBV7-6,ASSLQGDWTEAF
TRBV7-9,ASSLGGSGYEQY
TRBV5-1,ASSLDSFSGANVLT
TRBV19,ASSIAGRASNQPQH
TRBV19,ASTRGIRGPNSGNTIY
TRBV5-6,ASSPRGLWYEQY
TRBV27,ASRPGTAFNEQF
TRBV2,ASRSTGTYEQY
TRBV19,ASSWGGDNEQF
TRBV2,ASTWGGQGYTYEQY
TRBV19,ASQEGYNEQF
TRBV27,ASSLVGAGGTGELF